A selection of T cell receptor beta chains follows, all from one sample in a study of blood T cell repertoires in COVID-19. TCRdb's copy holds only in-frame clones and misses some; the assay was immunoSEQ multiplex PCR. The data hold about 120,000 clones, with roughly four fifths observed a single time. Sequencing input: peripheral blood. The receptors here all came from a human donor in a cohort sampled during active COVID-19. CDR3s include the opening cysteine and the closing phenylalanine or tryptophan. A D gene is named only where the DNA matches it firmly. Size is omitted from some rows. Given values are once, few, many or a class for expanded clones.

TRBV7-2	TRBJ1-2	.	.	TGTGCCAGCAGCCGCCAGATTCAAACCTATGGCTACACCTTC	CASSRQIQTYGYTF
TRBV29-1	TRBJ2-1	.	few	TGCAGCGTTGGCAGGCCGGGGAATGAGCAGTTCTTC	CSVGRPGNEQFF
TRBV29-1	TRBJ2-1	.	.	TGCAGCGTTGAAGGGTTTAGCGAGCAGTTCTTC	CSVEGFSEQFF
TRBV20-1	TRBJ2-1	TRBD2	.	TGCAGTGCTAGTCCCTTACTAGCGGGGGACTACAATGAGCAGTTCTTC	CSASPLLAGDYNEQFF
TRBV10-3	TRBJ1-2	.	.	TGTGCCAAACGAGATTCTAACTATGGCTACACCTTC	CAKRDSNYGYTF
TRBV27	TRBJ2-7	TRBD1	.	TGTGCCAGCAGTTTATTAGGGACAGGCTCCTACGAGCAGTACTTC	CASSLLGTGSYEQYF
TRBV10-2	TRBJ1-5	TRBD1	few	TGCGCCAGCAGTGAGATGAGGGGGCGTCAGCCCCAGCATTTT	CASSEMRGRQPQHF
TRBV11-2	TRBJ2-7	TRBD2	.	TGTGCCAGCAGCTTAGATCAAGAGGTAGCGGGGGGTAACGAGCAGTACTTC	CASSLDQEVAGGNEQYF
TRBV19	TRBJ2-1	.	.	TGTGCCAGTAGTGCACCCAGGGTGGACGCCTACAATGAGCAGTTCTTC	CASSAPRVDAYNEQFF
TRBV5-4	TRBJ2-7	TRBD2	.	TGTGCCAGCAGCCAAGGACTAGCGGGGGGTAGCTCCTACGAGCAGTACTTC	CASSQGLAGGSSYEQYF
TRBV6-5	TRBJ1-1	.	.	TGTGCCACCCAAATCGGGTTCGGCACTGAAGCTTTCTTT	CATQIGFGTEAFF
TRBV6-5	TRBJ2-5	TRBD2	.	TGTGCCAGCAGTTATAACCCCAGCGGGGGGCCGGAGACCCAGTACTTC	CASSYNPSGGPETQYF
TRBV18	TRBJ2-3	.	.	TGTGCCAGCTCACCACCCGTAAGCACAGATACGCAGTATTTT	CASSPPVSTDTQYF
TRBV6-1	TRBJ2-1	TRBD1	.	TGTGCCAGCAGTGGTACCGGGACAGGGGGATTAAATGAGCAGTTCTTC	CASSGTGTGGLNEQFF
TRBV7-9	TRBJ1-6	.	once	TGTGCCAGCAGCTTACCGGGACAATATAATTCACCCCTCCACTTT	CASSLPGQYNSPLHF
TRBV2	TRBJ1-5	TRBD1	.	TGTGCCAGCAGTGAATTGGATTACAGGGGAGTCAATCAGCCCCAGCATTTT	CASSELDYRGVNQPQHF
TRBV6-5	TRBJ2-5	TRBD2	.	TGTGCCAGCAGTTTTCGTAGCGGGGCAGAGACCCAGTACTTC	CASSFRSGAETQYF
TRBV5-4	TRBJ2-1	TRBD1	.	TGTGCCAGCAGCTTGCCTAGACAGGGTGACAATGAGCAGTTCTTC	CASSLPRQGDNEQFF
TRBV19	TRBJ2-1	.	.	TGTGCCAGTAGTATAGTCTCACAAAACAATGAGCAGTTCTTC	CASSIVSQNNEQFF
TRBV2	TRBJ1-2	.	.	TGTGCCAGCAGGGAAACAGGCACTAACTATGGCTACACCTTC	CASRETGTNYGYTF
TRBV19	TRBJ2-1	TRBD2	.	TGTGCCAGTAGTCCCCTGGGGGGGAGCGAATACAATGAGCAGTTCTTC	CASSPLGGSEYNEQFF
TRBV7-2	TRBJ2-1	TRBD1	.	TGTGCCAGCAGCCCGCAGGGGACAGGGGTAGGAAATGAGCAGTTCTTC	CASSPQGTGVGNEQFF
TRBV28	TRBJ2-2	.	few	TGTGCCAGCAGTACAAACACCGGGGAGCTGTTTTTT	CASSTNTGELFF
TRBV5-6	TRBJ2-7	.	.	TGTGCCAGCAGCTTGCCAGAAGCCTACGAGCAGTACTTC	CASSLPEAYEQYF
TRBV6-5	TRBJ1-1	.	.	TGTGCCAGCAGTTATCAGGGGAAGATGAACACTGAAGCTTTCTTT	CASSYQGKMNTEAFF
TRBV6-6	TRBJ2-7	TRBD1	.	TGTGCCAGCAACCCAGGACAGGGGCCCGCCTACGAGCAGTACTTC	CASNPGQGPAYEQYF
TRBV24-1	TRBJ2-2	TRBD1	.	TGTGCCACTGGGACAGGTGGTGCCGGGGAGCTGTTTTTT	CATGTGGAGELFF
TRBV25-1	TRBJ2-1	.	.	TGTGCCAGCAGTGCCGGGACATTAAACAATGAGCAGTTCTTC	CASSAGTLNNEQFF
TRBV4-2	TRBJ1-4	.	.	TGTGCCAGCAGCCAAGTTACCAGGGGAGCTAATGAAAAACTGTTTTTT	CASSQVTRGANEKLFF
TRBV6-5	TRBJ1-1	.	.	TGTGCCAGCAGTCTCCCGGGTTCGATCACTGAAGCTTTCTTT	CASSLPGSITEAFF
TRBV12-5	TRBJ1-1	.	many	TGTGCTAGTGGTTTGGTACGAGGCACTGAAGCTTTCTTT	CASGLVRGTEAFF
TRBV9	TRBJ2-1	.	.	TGTGCCAGCAGCGTAGTAGAAACCCCGGCGGGGCAGTTCTTC	CASSVVETPAGQFF